The clone carrying this T cell receptor beta chain ranks as large (0.1 to 1%). Antigen: not known. Template input, which was bulk tumor genomic DNA, totaled 600 to 650 ng per sample. While surgery was under way, several biopsies spaced far apart were taken per primary tumor. Curative surgical treatment was performed in patients who had newly diagnosed, untreated non-small cell lung cancer. Multiplex PCR (32 V and 13 J primers) was used to amplify the TCR beta CDR3. TCRdb ran MiXCR on the multiplex PCR reads and lists one entry per CDR3 protein. The repertoire includes around 4,000 distinct CDR3 sequences, around 26% of them detected once, and approximately 13% sits in the top ten. The record originates from a study of immune heterogeneity within non-small cell lung tumors. Looking at the study overall: The tumors comprised several squamous cell carcinomas, some ten non-squamous carcinomas and 1 not otherwise specified. General study points: Patients largely differed in their high-frequency T-cell receptor beta clonotypes. Local tumor mutational burden showed a correlation with local T-cell clonality that was moderate but significant (R 0.3 to 0.35). Identical dominant CDR3 beta clonotypes spanned tumor sites within a patient, beside site-unique high-frequency clones.

The receptor was derived from a man aged 55 to 70 with non-small cell lung cancer. Sequences were obtained from lung tumor tissue.

For the CDR3, the DNA is TGTGCCAGCAGTTTTTCAGGGCTTAATTCACCCCTCCACTTT. Translating gives CASSFSGLNSPLHF. The chain carries TRBV12-3 or TRBV12-4 and TRBJ1-6; a possible D gene is TRBD1 (5 bases). The CDR3 covers 14 residues. V was trimmed by 3 bases and J by 6 bases, leaving 9 bases between them.